The T cell receptor (beta chain) described here comes from a study of blood T cell repertoires in COVID-19. About the research overall: Sites in the United States, Italy and Spain provided acute and convalescent COVID-19 samples. Nucleic acid was either cDNA or gDNA, and it came from T cells, B-cell-depleted T cells, or PBMCs.

Methods used by the authors: The assay estimated nucleated cells by amplifying reference gene primers. The table came from immunoSEQ multiplex PCR; TCRdb's copy has only in-frame clones and leaves some out. V and J calls and clone size come straight from that table; D and trimming were deduced from the DNA. The data contain tens of thousands of clones, roughly 80% of them singletons. Enrollment of patients from Seattle took place during active infection, with longitudinal follow-up. This clone was counted once. The CDR3 is 19 amino acids. CDR1 and CDR2 (germline): SGDLS, YYNGEE. With 0 bases clipped from V and 2 bases from J, the junction kept 17 bases outside the gene matches.

The clonotype originates from a man between 65 and 85 years old with COVID-19, enrolled during active disease. The chain uses TRBV9 and TRBJ2-7, with 7 nucleotides matching TRBD1. The specimen was peripheral blood. The CDR3 spells CASSVGMLGDRAGTYEQYF. CDR3 DNA: TGTGCCAGCAGCGTAGGGATGTTGGGAGACAGGGCCGGTACCTACGAGCAGTACTTC.